This is a list of T cell receptor beta chains from one sample in a study of T cell clones after liver transplantation. For these receptors, no antigen is known. The protocol was immunoSEQ multiplex PCR, while the TCRdb copy is restricted to in-frame clones and leaves out a portion. The sample carries roughly 4,800 clones, 25% to 30% recorded once. Material for sequencing was CD4+ T cells from cultured PBMCs. Every receptor here comes from a human patient who received a liver transplant. Some T cells may possibly be graft donor cells. CDR3s include the opening cysteine and the closing phenylalanine or tryptophan. The D gene is left open where the match is weak. A clone size is listed for some rows: how often the clone was seen (once, few, many), or a class if it is expanded.

CDR3 length,clone size,V gene,D gene,J gene,CDR3 DNA,CDR3 protein
12,NA,TRBV6-5,NA,TRBJ2-7,TGTGCCAGCAGTCACGGCGGAAACGAGCAGTACTTC,CASSHGGNEQYF
13,few,TRBV7-7,NA,TRBJ2-2,TGTGCCAGCAGCAAGGGGACGTCCGGGGAGCTGTTTTTT,CASSKGTSGELFF
15,few,TRBV27,TRBD2,TRBJ2-3,TGTGCCGAACGGGGTAGCGGGTTATGCACAGATACGCAGTATTTT,CAERGSGLCTDTQYF
13,few,TRBV9,NA,TRBJ2-7,TGTGCCAGCAGCCCACGAGGGGTCTCCGAGCAGTACTTC,CASSPRGVSEQYF
13,NA,TRBV18,NA,TRBJ1-1,TGTGCCAGCTTGGGGGGCAGGTCCACTGAAGCTTTCTTT,CASLGGRSTEAFF
13,medium-sized,TRBV21-1,NA,TRBJ1-2,TGTGCCGGCGTACAGGGGCGGAACTATGGCTACACCTTC,CAGVQGRNYGYTF
14,few,TRBV5-6,TRBD2,TRBJ2-7,TGTGCCAGCAGCGCGGGCCCGGGACTAGCGGGAGGGCGGTTC,CASSAGPGLAGGRF
14,NA,TRBV6-1,NA,TRBJ2-1,TGTGCCAGCAGCCCCCCGGGGACGGACAATGAGCAGTTCTTC,CASSPPGTDNEQFF
13,few,TRBV4-2,TRBD1,TRBJ2-3,TGTGCCAGCAACAGGGGGCCCACAGATACGCAGTATTTT,CASNRGPTDTQYF
17,medium-sized,TRBV10-1,TRBD2,TRBJ2-2,TGCGCCAGCAGTGACCGTAACGGACTAGAATGCACCGGGGAGCTGTTTTTT,CASSDRNGLECTGELFF
12,few,TRBV7-2,NA,TRBJ2-1,TGTGCCAGCAGCCCCCTGCTTGGTGAGCAGTTCTTC,CASSPLLGEQFF
19,few,TRBV27,NA,TRBJ2-3,TGTGCCAGCAGTGAACCACAGGGTGTCACTGGATCTAGCACAGATACGCAGTATTTT,CASSEPQGVTGSSTDTQYF
13,NA,TRBV6-1,NA,TRBJ1-1,TGTGCCGGCAACAATTTACTGAACACTGAAGCTTTCTTT,CAGNNLLNTEAFF
13,large,TRBV19,NA,TRBJ1-4,TGTGCCAGTAGTATATACGGGAATGAAAAACTGTTTTTT,CASSIYGNEKLFF
13,NA,TRBV7-9,NA,TRBJ1-2,TGTGCCAGCAGCTTAAAACACCTCTGGGGCTACACCTTC,CASSLKHLWGYTF
15,few,TRBV7-9,NA,TRBJ2-5,TGTGCCAGCAGCTTAAGTCTCCGGTACCAAGAGACCCAGTACTTC,CASSLSLRYQETQYF
13,medium-sized,TRBV19,NA,TRBJ1-1,TGTGCCAGTAGTATGAGGGGGAACACTGAAGCTTTCTTT,CASSMRGNTEAFF
13,few,TRBV6-1,NA,TRBJ2-7,TGTGCCATCAGTGTCGAATCAAGAGGGGAGCAGTACTTC,CAISVESRGEQYF
13,NA,TRBV6-1,NA,TRBJ2-5,TGTGCCAGCAGACAGGGTGGGGATGAGACCCAGTACTTC,CASRQGGDETQYF
16,few,TRBV13,TRBD1,TRBJ2-3,TGTGCCAGCAGCTTACAACAACAGGGGGACACAGATACGCAGTATTTT,CASSLQQQGDTDTQYF
16,NA,TRBV7-9,NA,TRBJ1-2,TGTGCCAGCAGCCCCCGGTCTCCTGGAAGGAGCTATGGCTACACCTTC,CASSPRSPGRSYGYTF
15,medium-sized,TRBV7-8,NA,TRBJ1-2,TGTGCCAGCAGCTCGGACGAACAGGGCGGCTATGGCTACACCTTC,CASSSDEQGGYGYTF
14,NA,TRBV7-8,NA,TRBJ1-4,TGTGCCAGCAGCTTAGTCGGCCGGGCGGGGGAACTGTTTTTT,CASSLVGRAGELFF
13,few,TRBV7-9,NA,TRBJ2-5,TGTGCCAGCAGCTTTGACCGAGGGGAGACCCAGTACTTC,CASSFDRGETQYF
15,NA,TRBV9,TRBD1,TRBJ1-1,TGTGCCAGCAGCGACCCGGACAGGGGGCGAACTGAAGCTTTCTTT,CASSDPDRGRTEAFF
12,NA,TRBV5-6,NA,TRBJ2-1,TGTGCCAGCAGCTTGGGTCTCAGGGAGCAGTTCTTC,CASSLGLREQFF
13,few,TRBV19,NA,TRBJ1-5,TGTGCCAGTAGTATGACACCGGGTCAGCCCCAGCATTTT,CASSMTPGQPQHF
12,few,TRBV29-1,NA,TRBJ1-4,TGCGGAGCTAAGACTGGCAATGAAAAACTGTTTTTT,CGAKTGNEKLFF
15,NA,TRBV15,TRBD2,TRBJ2-1,TGTGCCACCAGCAGAGGAAAGAGGCGGGGGTATGAGCAGTTCTTC,CATSRGKRRGYEQFF
13,NA,TRBV5-1,TRBD1,TRBJ1-2,TGCGCCAGCAGCCATGGACAGGGGGGAGGCTACACCTTC,CASSHGQGGGYTF
13,NA,TRBV18,NA,TRBJ1-1,TGTGCCAGCTCACCCGACTTGGAGACTGAAGCTTTCTTT,CASSPDLETEAFF
14,medium-sized,TRBV5-6,NA,TRBJ2-1,TGTGCCAGCAGCTTCGGCAGGCCGCTGAATGAGCAGTTCTTC,CASSFGRPLNEQFF
13,NA,TRBV9,NA,TRBJ1-6,TGTGCCAGCAGCGTAGGGTTAGGGACACCCCTCCACTTT,CASSVGLGTPLHF
12,NA,TRBV28,TRBD1,TRBJ2-4,TGTGCCAGCAGGCCCACAGGGGGCATTCAGTACTTC,CASRPTGGIQYF
15,few,TRBV7-2,TRBD2,TRBJ2-3,TGTGCCAGCAGCAGAGGCGGGGGGGCTCCTGATACGCAGTATTTT,CASSRGGGAPDTQYF
16,few,TRBV11-2,NA,TRBJ2-2,TGTGCCAGCAGCTTAATGCTACTAGCAGCCACCGGGGAGCTGTTTTTT,CASSLMLLAATGELFF
12,NA,TRBV7-2,NA,TRBJ1-3,TGTGCCAGCAGCCCCGGGGGAAACACCATATATTTT,CASSPGGNTIYF
14,NA,TRBV7-9,NA,TRBJ1-1,TGTGCCAGCAGCTTGAACTTGGTGGGCGCTGAAGCTTTCTTT,CASSLNLVGAEAFF
15,few,TRBV9,NA,TRBJ2-3,TGTGCCAGCAGCGCCGGGTTGCCCCCCCGAGGCACGCAGTATTTT,CASSAGLPPRGTQYF
13,few,TRBV5-4,NA,TRBJ2-5,TGTGCCAGCAGCCAAAGGGGGATGGAGACCCAGTACTTC,CASSQRGMETQYF
14,medium-sized,TRBV5-1,NA,TRBJ2-7,TGCGCCAGCAGCTTGGTAGGACCTTCCTACGAGCAGTACTTC,CASSLVGPSYEQYF
12,NA,TRBV28,NA,TRBJ1-2,TGTGCCAGCAGAATAAAACACGGTGGCTACACCTTC,CASRIKHGGYTF
16,NA,TRBV6-9,TRBD1,TRBJ2-3,TGTGCCAGCAGTAACAGGGGACAGGGGATGACAGATACGCAGTATTTT,CASSNRGQGMTDTQYF
14,NA,TRBV19,NA,TRBJ1-4,TGTGCCAGTAGTATTGCCGTGCCTAATGAAAAACTGTTTTTT,CASSIAVPNEKLFF
13,medium-sized,TRBV14,TRBD2,TRBJ2-1,TGTGCCAGCAGCCAGCAGATAGCGGGAGAAGAGTTCTTC,CASSQQIAGEEFF
13,large,TRBV7-6,NA,TRBJ2-2,TGTGCCAGCAGCCGGGACAACACCGGGGAGCTGTTTTTT,CASSRDNTGELFF
15,few,TRBV6-6,TRBD2,TRBJ2-5,TGTGCCAGCAGTTTCCCTAGCGGGAGCCAAGAGACCCAGTACTTC,CASSFPSGSQETQYF
16,few,TRBV5-4,TRBD1,TRBJ1-4,TGTGCCAGCAGCTGGGACTTGACAGGGGTCGGCGAAAAACTGTTTTTT,CASSWDLTGVGEKLFF
14,few,TRBV10-3,NA,TRBJ1-4,TGTGCCATAGCCACGACAGCCCGAGGAGAAAAACTGTTTTTT,CAIATTARGEKLFF
19,few,TRBV5-5,TRBD1,TRBJ2-7,TGTGCCAGCAGCCAAGAGTTGAAAGTACCGGGACAGGGGTTCTACGAGCAGTACTTC,CASSQELKVPGQGFYEQYF
15,few,TRBV4-1,NA,TRBJ1-5,TGTGCCAGCAGCCAAGCCACGTATCAAAATCAGCCCCAGCATTTT,CASSQATYQNQPQHF
17,few,TRBV11-3,TRBD2,TRBJ2-1,TGTGCCAGCACAATACTCAGGACTAGCGGGGGCTGGAATGAGCAGTTCTTC,CASTILRTSGGWNEQFF
18,NA,TRBV5-1,NA,TRBJ2-2,TGCTCCAGCAGCTTGGTCATAAAGGGGATCGTGAACACCGGGGAGCTGTTTTTT,CSSSLVIKGIVNTGELFF